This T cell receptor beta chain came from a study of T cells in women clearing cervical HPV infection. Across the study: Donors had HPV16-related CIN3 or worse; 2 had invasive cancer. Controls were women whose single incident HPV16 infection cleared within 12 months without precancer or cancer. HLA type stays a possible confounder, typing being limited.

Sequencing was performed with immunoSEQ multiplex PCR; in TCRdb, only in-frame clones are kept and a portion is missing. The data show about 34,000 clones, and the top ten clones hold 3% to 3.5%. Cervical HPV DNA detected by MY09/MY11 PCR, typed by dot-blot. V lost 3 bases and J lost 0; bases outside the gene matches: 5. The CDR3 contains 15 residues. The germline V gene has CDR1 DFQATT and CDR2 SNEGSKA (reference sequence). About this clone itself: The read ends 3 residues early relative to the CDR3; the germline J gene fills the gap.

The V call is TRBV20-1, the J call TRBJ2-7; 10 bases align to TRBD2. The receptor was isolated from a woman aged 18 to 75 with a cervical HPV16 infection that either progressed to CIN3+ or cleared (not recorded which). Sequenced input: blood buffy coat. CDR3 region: CSASGGLADSYEQYF. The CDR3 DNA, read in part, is TGCAGTGCTAGTGGCGGACTAGCGGACTCCTACGAG.